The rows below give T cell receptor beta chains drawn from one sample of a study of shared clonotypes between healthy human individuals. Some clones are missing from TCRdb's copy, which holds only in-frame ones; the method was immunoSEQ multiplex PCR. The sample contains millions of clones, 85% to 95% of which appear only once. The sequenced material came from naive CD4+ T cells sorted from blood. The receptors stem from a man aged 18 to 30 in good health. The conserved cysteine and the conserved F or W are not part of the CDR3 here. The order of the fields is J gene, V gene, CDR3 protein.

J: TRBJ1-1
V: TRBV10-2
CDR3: ASTAGTGGPLTLNTEAF

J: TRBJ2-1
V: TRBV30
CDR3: AWSAGHLGDGEQF

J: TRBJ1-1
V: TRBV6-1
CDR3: ASNPGQRTEAF

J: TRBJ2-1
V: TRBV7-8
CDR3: ASSLGASYNEQF

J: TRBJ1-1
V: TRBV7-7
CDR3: ASSRAATEAF

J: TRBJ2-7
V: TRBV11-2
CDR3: ASSLNGQGRYEQY

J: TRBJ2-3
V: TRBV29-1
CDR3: SVQKYTGFADTQY

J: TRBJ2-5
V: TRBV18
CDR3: ASSPGSQETQY

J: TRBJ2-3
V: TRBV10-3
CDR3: AISAGLAGTTDTQY

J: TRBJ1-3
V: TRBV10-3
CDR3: AIKDFSGNTIY

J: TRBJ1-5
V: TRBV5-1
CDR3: ASSPDPGNQPQH

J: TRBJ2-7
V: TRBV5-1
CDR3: ASRINWEVSYEQY

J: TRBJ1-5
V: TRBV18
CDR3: ASSPAAGEVWNQPQH

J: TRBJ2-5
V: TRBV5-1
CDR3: ASSQLGLADGSETQY

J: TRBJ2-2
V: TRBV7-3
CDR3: ASSPMGLPNTGELF

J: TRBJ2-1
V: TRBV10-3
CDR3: AISDAGNEQF

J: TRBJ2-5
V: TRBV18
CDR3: ASSLNAAGTQETQY

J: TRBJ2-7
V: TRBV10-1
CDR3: ASFGQPNCSYEQY

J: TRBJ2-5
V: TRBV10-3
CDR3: AIKVAGDQETQY

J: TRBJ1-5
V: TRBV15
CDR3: ATSRDAVQRAQH